This T cell receptor (beta chain) was recovered during a study of CD8+ T cells in alopecia areata. Across the whole study: Those treated were given oral tofacitinib at 5 to 10 mg twice daily.

The study, taken as a whole, reports: Affected lesional scalp, above all in alopecia totalis/universalis, was more clonal than normal scalp. Normal skin contains resident alphabeta T cells, and these are also sequenced in scalp samples.

This sample's treatment: oral pan-JAK inhibitor, 5-10 mg twice daily. The investigators collected lesional scalp punch biopsies and peripheral blood from alopecia areata patients. Reverse transcription of extracted RNA yielded cDNA, which provided the sequencing template. Using immunoSEQ multiplex PCR, the repertoire was profiled, and TCRdb retains in-frame clones only, with some absent. The sample includes around 200,000 clones, under 60% seen only once; the top ten take about 12%. Germline CDR1 and CDR2: MNHEY and SVGAGI. This CDR3 has 15 residues. The germline V and J ends were trimmed by 2 bases and 2 bases, with 11 bases remaining between them. A remark on this clone: Its antigen is not known.

The TCR sequence derives from a human donor with alopecia areata. The V call is TRBV6-5, the J call TRBJ2-3; the D gene is possibly TRBD2 (5 bases). The material was CD8+ T cells sorted from blood, obtained at week 24, from a patient treated with tofacitinib. CDR3 residues: CASSYEPGITDTQYF. CDR3 in DNA: TGTGCCAGCAGTTACGAGCCGGGGATCACAGATACGCAGTATTTT.